Here is one T cell receptor beta chain with its context. The antigen is unknown. The sample originates from a study of OX40 agonist ivuxolimab in advanced cancers. Study findings and constraints: Clonal expansion among partial responders at 0.1-3.0 mg/kg ranked near the lowest.

CDR1 GTSNPN and CDR2 SVGIG come from the germline V gene (reference sequence). The CDR3 covers 11 residues. V was trimmed by 5 bases and J by 1 base, leaving 5 bases between them. Individuals having autoimmune disease history or systemic immunosuppression were not enrolled. This table comes from immunoSEQ multiplex PCR, and its TCRdb copy is limited to in-frame clones, with some not included. The sample has some 50,000 clones; approximately 86% are singletons. The sample was CD4+ or CD8+ T cells sorted from blood, taken in a trial of the OX40 agonist ivuxolimab. V gene TRBV30 combines with J gene TRBJ1-1; D unclear. This clonotype originated in an adult with an advanced solid tumor such as melanoma, head and neck, liver or kidney cancer. As DNA, the CDR3 is TGTGCCTGGGGGAAGAACACTGAAGCTTTCTTT. Translated: CAWGKNTEAFF.